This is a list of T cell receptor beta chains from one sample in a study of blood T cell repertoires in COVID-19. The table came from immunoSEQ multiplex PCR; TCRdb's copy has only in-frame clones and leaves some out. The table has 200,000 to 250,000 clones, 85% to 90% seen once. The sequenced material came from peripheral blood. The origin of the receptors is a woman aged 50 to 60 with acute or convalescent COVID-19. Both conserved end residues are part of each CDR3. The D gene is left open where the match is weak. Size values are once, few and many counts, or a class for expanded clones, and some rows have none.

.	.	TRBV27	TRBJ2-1	TGTGCCAGCAGTTCCCTTCCGGGATCCTACAATGAGCAGTTCTTC	CASSSLPGSYNEQFF
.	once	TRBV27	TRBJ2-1	TGTGCCAGCAGTGGCACAAGCGCGAATAATTTTGTTGAGCAGTTCTTC	CASSGTSANNFVEQFF
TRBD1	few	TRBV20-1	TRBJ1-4	TGCAGTGCTAGTACGGGACAGTTTAATGAAAAACTGTTTTTT	CSASTGQFNEKLFF
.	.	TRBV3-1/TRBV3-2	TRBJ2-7	TGTGCCAGCAGCCAAGGGTCTAGCGCATCCTACGAGCAGTACTTC	CASSQGSSASYEQYF
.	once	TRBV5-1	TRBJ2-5	TGCGCCAGCAGTACTGCGGAGACCCAGTACTTC	CASSTAETQYF
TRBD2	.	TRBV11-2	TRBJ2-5	TGTGCCAGCAGCCCCTGGGGGGCGGGAGGGTCAGAGACCCAGTACTTC	CASSPWGAGGSETQYF
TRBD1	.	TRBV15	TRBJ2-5	TGTGCCACCAGCAGAGATCGTGGACAGGGGGCAGGGGAGACCCAGTACTTC	CATSRDRGQGAGETQYF
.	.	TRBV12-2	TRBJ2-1	TGTGCAAGTCGCTTAGCGGCACTAGCGGGGGGGCCGAGTGAGCAGTTCTTC	CASRLAALAGGPSEQFF
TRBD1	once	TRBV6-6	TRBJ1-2	TGTGCCAGCAGTGAGGACAGGGGTTTTAACTATGGCTACACCTTC	CASSEDRGFNYGYTF
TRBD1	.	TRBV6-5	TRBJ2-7	TGTGCCAGCGGCGCTAGACAGGGCTTGAGGCACGAGCAGTACTTC	CASGARQGLRHEQYF
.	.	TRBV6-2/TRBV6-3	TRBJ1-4	TGTGCCAGCAGCATAGACAAGCAGAAACTGTTTTTT	CASSIDKQKLFF
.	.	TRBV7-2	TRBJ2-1	TGTGCCAGCAGCTTAAGCGTCAGGACGGGGAGTTACAATGAGCAGTTCTTC	CASSLSVRTGSYNEQFF
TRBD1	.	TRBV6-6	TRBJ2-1	TGTGCCAGCAGTTACCAGGGGGTCAATGAGCAGTTCTTC	CASSYQGVNEQFF
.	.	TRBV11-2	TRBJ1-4	TGTGCCAGCAGCTTAGTCTCCGAAAAACTGTTTTTT	CASSLVSEKLFF
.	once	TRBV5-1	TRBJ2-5	TGCGCCAGCAGCTTGGAAGGGGGTTGGGAGACCCAGTACTTC	CASSLEGGWETQYF
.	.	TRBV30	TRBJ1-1	TGTGCCTGGAGTGTACTCCCTGGGAACACTGAAGCTTTCTTT	CAWSVLPGNTEAFF
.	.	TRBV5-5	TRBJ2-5	TGTGCCAGCAGTTCCAGGGGCGAAGAGACCCAGTACTTC	CASSSRGEETQYF
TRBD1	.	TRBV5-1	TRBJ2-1	TGCGCCAGCAGCTTGGATGGGACAGGCTCCTACAATGAGCAGTTCTTC	CASSLDGTGSYNEQFF
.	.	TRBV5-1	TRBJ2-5	TGCGCCAGCAGCTTCCCCTCCGGGACACGTCAAGAGACCCAGTACTTC	CASSFPSGTRQETQYF
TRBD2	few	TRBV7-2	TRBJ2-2	TGTGCCAGCAGCTCCTCTAGCGGGAGATACACCGGGGAGCTGTTTTTT	CASSSSSGRYTGELFF
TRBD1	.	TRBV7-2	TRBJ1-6	TGTGCCAGCAGCCGTTCGACAGGGATGAATTCACCCCTCCACTTT	CASSRSTGMNSPLHF
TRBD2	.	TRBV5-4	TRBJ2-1	TGTGCCAGCAGCCCCGGAGTAGCGGGTAGCATTTACAATGAGCAGTTCTTC	CASSPGVAGSIYNEQFF
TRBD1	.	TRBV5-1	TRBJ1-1	TGCGCCAGCAGCTTTGGGACAGGTGGACCTGTGAACACTGAAGCTTTCTTT	CASSFGTGGPVNTEAFF
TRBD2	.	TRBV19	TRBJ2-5	TGTGCCAGTAGTATTTCTGGACTAGCGGGAGGCCAAGAGACCCAGTACTTC	CASSISGLAGGQETQYF
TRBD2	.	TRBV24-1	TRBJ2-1	TGTGCCACCAGTGATTCCGGGACTAGCGTCCACAATGAGCAGTTCTTC	CATSDSGTSVHNEQFF
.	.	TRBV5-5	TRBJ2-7	TGTGCCAGCAGCTTGGCAGGGGATCGCCTGGGCGAGCAGTACTTC	CASSLAGDRLGEQYF
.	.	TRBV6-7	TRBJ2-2	TGTGCCAGCAGACTGTACACCGGGGAGCTGTTTTTT	CASRLYTGELFF
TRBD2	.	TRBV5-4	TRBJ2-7	TGTGCCAGCAGCCTCGGCGGGGGGGCCCGCTACGAGCAGTACTTC	CASSLGGGARYEQYF
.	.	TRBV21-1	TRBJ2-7	TGTGCCAGCAGCAAAATAGCGTGTCCCTACGAGCAGTACTTC	CASSKIACPYEQYF
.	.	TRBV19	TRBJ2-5	TGTGCCAGTAGTATAGGTCAAGGGGTGGAGACCCAGTACTTC	CASSIGQGVETQYF
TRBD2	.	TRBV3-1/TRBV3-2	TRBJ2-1	TGTGCCAGCACCGTGGGGAGCGGGGCTTACAATGAGCAGTTCTTC	CASTVGSGAYNEQFF
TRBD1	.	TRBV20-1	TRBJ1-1	TGCAGTGCTAGTCACCCCGTCTGGGACAGGGGGCCCGCGAACACTGAAGCTTTCTTT	CSASHPVWDRGPANTEAFF
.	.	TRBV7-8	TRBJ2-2	TGTGCCAGCAGCTTAGCATTGGCAGGCGGGGAGCTGTTTTTT	CASSLALAGGELFF
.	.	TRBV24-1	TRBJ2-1	TGTGCCACCAGTGATCCCGGAGGGGAGAGGAGCTCCTACAATGAGCAGTTCTTC	CATSDPGGERSSYNEQFF
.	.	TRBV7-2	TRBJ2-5	TGTGCCAGCAGCTTAGCGGTCGGTTACCAAGAGACCCAGTACTTC	CASSLAVGYQETQYF
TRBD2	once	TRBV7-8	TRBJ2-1	TGTGCCAGCAGCTTCTGGCGGGAGGGCGAGAATGAGCAGTTCTTC	CASSFWREGENEQFF
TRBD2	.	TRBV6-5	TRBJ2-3	TGTGCCAGCAGTTACGCTAGCGGGGAAATCACAGATACGCAGTATTTT	CASSYASGEITDTQYF